This T cell receptor (beta chain) was captured in a study of blood T cell repertoires in COVID-19. Study-level background: Sample material is recorded as cDNA or gDNA derived from T cells, B-cell-depleted T cells, or PBMCs.

This table comes from immunoSEQ multiplex PCR, and its TCRdb copy is limited to in-frame clones, with some not included. The table has 35,000 to 45,000 clones, 65% to 90% seen once. This CDR3 has 14 residues. CDR1 is PRHDT, CDR2 FYEKMQ, per germline (reference sequence). Trimming removed 2 bases from V and 8 bases from J; junction bases left unmatched: 3. Sequencing was performed on peripheral blood. V gene TRBV13 combines with J gene TRBJ1-4; 9 bases map to TRBD1. The TCR comes from a man aged 40-49 years with active COVID-19. CDR3 sequence reads: CASSLRQGGEKLFF. The CDR3 nucleotides are TGTGCCAGCAGCTTAAGACAGGGGGGAGAAAAACTGTTTTTT. The entire variable domain, with the rest obtained from reference TRBV13 and TRBJ1-4, is as follows: AAGVIQSPRHLIKEKRETATLKCYPIPRHDTVYWYQQGPGQDPQFLISFYEKMQSDKGSIPDRFSAQQFSDYHSELNMSSLELGDSALYFCASSLRQGGEKLFFGSGTQLSVL.